A selection of T cell receptor beta chains follows, all from one sample in a study of Graves' ophthalmopathy and Graves' hyperthyroidism. TCRdb redid the calling of the multiplex PCR reads with MiXCR, one entry per CDR3 protein. The profile shows around 400,000 distinct CDR3 sequences, roughly 18% of them singletons. The sample was peripheral blood. The receptor source for this set is a woman aged 18-29 years with Graves' ophthalmopathy. The CDR3 runs from the conserved cysteine through the conserved F or W. The D gene is left open where the match is weak. Clone size appears in some rows only: once, few, many, or a class for an expanded clone.

D	V	size	J	CDR3	DNA
.	TRBV11-2	many	TRBJ2-5	CASSASGSPAETQYF	TGTGCCAGCAGCGCGTCCGGGTCCCCGGCAGAGACCCAGTACTTC
.	TRBV27	many	TRBJ1-5	CASSPGGGRVRQPQHF	TGTGCCAGCAGCCCGGGGGGGGGAAGGGTTCGTCAGCCCCAGCATTTT
TRBD1	TRBV6-2/TRBV6-3	many	TRBJ2-7	CASSIQGAVSSYEQYF	TGTGCCAGCAGTATACAGGGGGCAGTATCCTCCTACGAGCAGTACTTC
.	TRBV7-2	many	TRBJ1-2	CASSLALQSFNYGYTF	TGTGCCAGCAGCTTAGCGCTCCAGTCCTTTAACTATGGCTACACCTTC
.	TRBV11-2	many	TRBJ2-7	CASSSRRGGQAEQYF	TGTGCCAGCAGCTCCCGACGGGGCGGACAAGCCGAGCAGTACTTC
.	TRBV2	many	TRBJ1-5	CASSEYIYSNQPQHF	TGTGCCAGCAGTGAATACATATATAGCAATCAGCCCCAGCATTTT
TRBD1	TRBV30	many	TRBJ1-6	CAWSVQGDSPLHF	TGTGCCTGGAGTGTACAGGGGGATTCACCCCTCCACTTT
.	TRBV7-9	many	TRBJ2-5	CASRDIIQETQYF	TGTGCCAGCAGGGACATCATCCAAGAGACCCAGTACTTC
.	TRBV6-1	many	TRBJ2-3	CASSGSKTSTDTQYF	TGTGCCAGCAGTGGGAGTAAGACTAGCACAGATACGCAGTATTTT
.	TRBV12-3/TRBV12-4	.	TRBJ2-7	CASSFLGNEQYF	TGTGCCAGCAGTTTTTTGGGAAACGAGCAGTACTTC
TRBD1	TRBV28	many	TRBJ1-6	CASSLEGASYNSPLHF	TGTGCCAGCAGTTTGGAGGGGGCGTCCTATAATTCACCCCTCCACTTT
TRBD1	TRBV6-2/TRBV6-3	.	TRBJ2-7	CASRRQGAFEQYF	TGTGCCAGCAGGCGACAGGGGGCATTCGAGCAGTACTTC
.	TRBV6-5	many	TRBJ1-1	CASRPNLKNTEAFF	TGTGCCAGCAGACCTAATCTCAAGAACACTGAAGCTTTCTTT
.	TRBV6-5	many	TRBJ2-7	CASLDTALYEQYF	TGTGCCAGCTTGGACACGGCCCTCTACGAGCAGTACTTC
.	TRBV9	.	TRBJ2-7	CASSVEAGPYEQYF	TGTGCCAGCAGCGTAGAGGCTGGACCCTACGAGCAGTACTTC
.	TRBV5-6	.	TRBJ2-5	CASSLGQSETQYF	TGTGCCAGCAGCTTGGGTCAGTCGGAGACCCAGTACTTC
.	TRBV7-2	many	TRBJ2-7	CASSLVRSSYEQYF	TGTGCCAGCAGCTTAGTCAGGAGCTCCTACGAGCAGTACTTC
.	TRBV6-2/TRBV6-3	many	TRBJ1-1	CASSYERGRIQNTEAFF	TGTGCCAGCAGTTACGAGAGGGGACGTATTCAGAACACTGAAGCTTTCTTT
.	TRBV20-1	many	TRBJ2-5	CSARDGYRVETQYF	TGCAGTGCTAGAGATGGGTACAGGGTGGAGACCCAGTACTTC
.	TRBV9	few	TRBJ2-2	CASSPRGDSNTGELFF	TGTGCCAGCAGCCCTCGCGGGGACTCGAACACCGGGGAGCTGTTTTTT
.	TRBV6-2/TRBV6-3	many	TRBJ2-7	CASRPPGPSSYEQYF	TGTGCCAGCAGACCTCCGGGCCCGAGCTCCTACGAGCAGTACTTC
TRBD1	TRBV20-1	.	TRBJ2-7	CSARTDRAYYEQYF	TGCAGTGCTAGGACGGACAGGGCTTACTACGAGCAGTACTTC
.	TRBV18	many	TRBJ1-2	CASSPRRGDNYGYTF	TGTGCCAGCTCACCCCGAAGGGGGGATAACTATGGCTACACCTTC
.	TRBV12-3/TRBV12-4	many	TRBJ2-2	CASSFPGQISRGVF	TGTGCCAGCAGTTTCCCCGGGCAAATTTCCCGAGGAGTATTT
.	TRBV6-5	once	TRBJ1-1	CASSFNLQLQAFF	TGTGCCAGCAGTTTTAATCTACAGCTACAAGCTTTCTTT
TRBD2	TRBV6-1	.	TRBJ2-2	CASRTWQRGGGTGELFF	TGTGCCAGCAGAACGTGGCAGCGGGGGGGCGGCACCGGGGAGCTGTTTTTT
.	TRBV7-2	many	TRBJ1-1	CASSFVGRGAFF	TGTGCCAGCAGCTTTGTGGGTCGGGGAGCTTTCTTT
TRBD1	TRBV2	many	TRBJ1-1	CASRQGSTEAFF	TGTGCCAGCCGACAGGGTAGTACTGAAGCTTTCTTT
.	TRBV9	many	TRBJ1-3	CASSVGGTGNTIYF	TGTGCCAGCAGCGTAGGGGGGACTGGAAACACCATATATTTT
.	TRBV5-1	.	TRBJ2-5	CASSFGGPETQYF	TGCGCCAGCAGCTTCGGAGGGCCGGAGACCCAGTACTTC
.	TRBV6-1	many	TRBJ1-2	CASNGGNFGDYGYTF	TGTGCCAGCAATGGGGGCAACTTTGGCGACTATGGCTACACCTTC
TRBD1	TRBV7-3	many	TRBJ1-1	CASSLDRDREAFF	TGTGCCAGCAGCTTAGACAGGGATCGTGAAGCTTTCTTT
TRBD2	TRBV20-1	many	TRBJ2-6	CSASGGAAGANVLTF	TGCAGTGCTAGCGGGGGGGCGGCTGGGGCCAACGTCCTGACTTTC
TRBD2	TRBV20-1	many	TRBJ2-7	CSASGLAGGASSYEQYF	TGCAGTGCTAGTGGCCTAGCGGGAGGGGCTAGCTCCTACGAGCAGTACTTC
.	TRBV20-1	many	TRBJ2-7	CSGVSLHDYEQYF	TGCAGTGGAGTTTCCCTTCATGACTACGAGCAGTACTTC
.	TRBV6-1	few	TRBJ2-5	CASSALEGRETQYF	TGTGCCAGCAGTGCCCTAGAGGGAAGGGAGACCCAGTACTTC
.	TRBV19	many	TRBJ2-5	CASSIGEGPRETQYF	TGTGCCAGTAGTATAGGGGAAGGGCCGAGAGAGACCCAGTACTTC
TRBD2	TRBV20-1	many	TRBJ2-7	CGGLAGDEQYF	TGCGGGGGACTAGCGGGGGACGAGCAGTACTTC
TRBD1	TRBV12-3/TRBV12-4	many	TRBJ2-6	CASSRPRGQGSGANVLTF	TGTGCCAGCAGTCGCCCTAGGGGGCAGGGGTCTGGGGCCAACGTCCTGACTTTC
.	TRBV6-1	few	TRBJ2-2	CASILLPGEIVSGELFF	TGTGCCAGCATCCTGCTTCCGGGGGAGATTGTCTCCGGGGAGCTGTTTTTT
.	TRBV4-2	.	TRBJ2-2	CASSAPGSPTGELFF	TGTGCCAGCTCCGCTCCTGGCAGCCCCACCGGGGAGCTGTTTTTT
.	TRBV7-2	many	TRBJ2-1	CASSLRPGGREFF	TGTGCCAGCAGCTTAAGGCCGGGGGGCCGAGAATTCTTC
.	TRBV20-1	many	TRBJ2-7	CSARRGGNEQYF	TGCAGTGCTAGAAGGGGGGGGAACGAGCAGTACTTC
TRBD1	TRBV7-2	.	TRBJ1-5	CASSSPGQGIAQHF	TGTGCCAGCAGCTCCCCCGGACAGGGCATCGCCCAGCATTTT
.	TRBV7-6	many	TRBJ2-7	CASSPTPLYEQYF	TGTGCCAGCAGCCCCACCCCCCTCTACGAGCAGTACTTC
.	TRBV18	.	TRBJ1-2	CASSPKSEGIVYGYTF	TGTGCCAGCTCACCAAAATCGGAGGGGATCGTCTATGGCTACACCTTC
.	TRBV27	many	TRBJ2-5	CASSLRGGRGFMETQYF	TGTGCCAGCAGTTTAAGGGGGGGCAGGGGGTTTATGGAGACCCAGTACTTC
TRBD1	TRBV12-3/TRBV12-4	many	TRBJ2-7	CASSFDELYVGDRSYEQYF	TGTGCCAGCAGTTTCGATGAGTTGTATGTAGGGGACAGAAGCTACGAGCAGTACTTC
.	TRBV28	few	TRBJ2-2	CASSFDLPGELFF	TGTGCCAGCAGTTTCGACCTTCCCGGGGAGCTGTTTTTT
.	TRBV19	many	TRBJ1-1	CASSTLSGTAFF	TGTGCCAGTTCCACCCTCAGTGGAACAGCTTTCTTT
TRBD1	TRBV28	many	TRBJ2-7	CASSIEGARYEQYF	TGTGCCAGCAGTATTGAGGGGGCGCGGTACGAGCAGTACTTC
.	TRBV7-2	many	TRBJ1-1	CASSVEGLRTEAFF	TGTGCCAGCAGCGTCGAAGGGTTAAGGACTGAAGCTTTCTTT
TRBD2	TRBV11-3	.	TRBJ2-7	CASSRAGEYEQYF	TGTGCCAGCAGCAGGGCGGGAGAATACGAGCAGTACTTC
TRBD2	TRBV12-3/TRBV12-4	many	TRBJ2-7	CASGGSGTYEQYF	TGTGCCAGCGGAGGTAGCGGGACCTACGAGCAGTACTTC
.	TRBV6-5	many	TRBJ1-3	CASSYSGRTGNTIYF	TGTGCCAGCAGTTACTCAGGACGGACTGGAAACACCATATATTTT
TRBD1	TRBV12-3/TRBV12-4	many	TRBJ2-5	CASEVWGTGQETQYF	TGTGCCAGCGAAGTTTGGGGGACAGGGCAAGAGACCCAGTACTTC
TRBD2	TRBV19	many	TRBJ2-5	CASSPTGTSGQTQYF	TGTGCCAGTAGTCCGACAGGGACTAGCGGGCAGACCCAGTACTTC